The source of this TCR beta chain is a study of type 1 regulatory T cells. Study-wide context: This in vitro CD4 product, T-allo10, is enriched for Tr1 cells and alloantigen-specific.

A note on this clonotype: Its antigen is as yet unknown.

Germline V CDR1 and CDR2: DFQATT, SNEGSKA (reference sequence). The CDR3 is 15 amino acids. The V and J ends lost 1 base and 0 bases respectively, with 7 bases between them. TCRdb re-called the reads through MiXCR, storing one row per CDR3 protein. The profile covers around 23,000 distinct CDR3 sequences, with more than 45% appearing a single time and more than 4% taken by the ten largest. This sequence originates from a human donor in good health. The chain uses TRBV20-1 and TRBJ1-6; D is perhaps TRBD1 (5 bases). Material: cultured T cells, either the whole culture or a sorted T cell fraction (not recorded which). This CDR3 is CSARGGSSYNSPLHF. CDR3 DNA: TGCAGTGCTAGAGGGGGCAGCTCCTATAATTCACCCCTCCACTTT.